One sample yielded the 22 T cell receptor beta chains listed below, sequenced in a study of T-cell reconstitution after alpha-beta-depleted transplantation in children. Preparation of the TCRbeta library was carried out with unique molecular identifiers. From the PCR reads, TCRdb called clonotypes with MiXCR, one entry per CDR3 protein. Of around 300,000 distinct CDR3 sequences listed, 23% are singletons. Sequences were derived from PBMCs, mostly from graft donor cells, sampled 180 days after TCRalphabeta/CD19-depleted stem cell transplant. The receptor set was obtained from a male patient younger than 18 who had a stem cell transplant for acute lymphoblastic leukemia, so the T cells may come from the graft donor.

The chain carries TRBV11-1 and TRBJ2-5; 8 bases agree with TRBD1. CDR3 length: 19 residues. V lost 5 bases to trimming and J lost 1 base; unmatched junction nucleotides: 18. CDR1 and CDR2 from the germline V gene are SGHAT and FQDESV (reference sequence). The DNA of the CDR3 is TGTGCCAGCAGCCCCCATAGCCCGCTCCGGGACAGGAGCCAAGAGACCCAGTACTTC. Translating gives CASSPHSPLRDRSQETQYF.

The sample holds one count of this clonotype. The chain couples TRBV12-3 or TRBV12-4 to TRBJ1-2; perhaps TRBD1 as D (6 bases). V shed 7 bases and J shed 8 bases, with 14 bases lying between them. This CDR3 comprises 12 residues. CDR3 in DNA: TGTGCCAGCACCCCAGGGGTTGGCGGCTACACCTTC. It specifies CASTPGVGGYTF.

There are a few counts of this clonotype. The gene calls are TRBV9 and TRBJ2-5, with 7 bases aligning to TRBD2. After removal of 6 bases from V and 2 bases from J, the junction contained 10 bases not matched to a gene. Germline V lookup: CDR1 SGDLS, CDR2 YYNGEE. This CDR3 comprises 15 residues. The CDR3 protein is CASKADTGGQETQYF. CDR3 bases: TGTGCCAGCAAGGCGGACACGGGGGGTCAAGAGACCCAGTACTTC.

This clonotype showed up just a few times. This sequence joins TRBV20-1 and TRBJ1-6; 8 bases fit TRBD1. The CDR3 is 16 amino acids. V was clipped by 5 bases and J by 5 bases; unmatched bases: 11. The germline CDR1 and CDR2 sequences are DFQATT and SNEGSKA (reference sequence). The CDR3 protein is CSAPDQGALDNSPLHF. The CDR3 coding sequence is TGCAGTGCTCCAGATCAGGGGGCCCTTGATAATTCACCCCTCCACTTT.

V gene TRBV28 combines with J gene TRBJ2-7; 7 bases agree with TRBD1. CDR1 is MDHEN, CDR2 SYDVKM, per germline. Losses at the gene ends were 3 bases for V and 2 bases for J; bases not matched to a gene: 7. The CDR3 is made up of 15 amino acids. As DNA, the CDR3 is TGTGCCAGCAGTTTGCCTCCCGGGACAGCCTACGAGCAGTACTTC. It is translated as CASSLPPGTAYEQYF.

This clonotype turned up a few times. The chain combines TRBV6-1 with TRBJ2-1, with 11 bases aligning to TRBD2. Germline-derived CDR1 and CDR2 are MNHNS and SASEGT. Losses at the gene ends were 9 bases for V and 8 bases for J; bases not matched to a gene: 15. CDR3 length equals 16 residues. CDR3 loop: CASWGPGLAERYEQFF. DNA for the CDR3: TGTGCCAGTTGGGGGCCGGGACTAGCGGAAAGGTATGAGCAGTTCTTC.

The V call is TRBV28, the J call TRBJ2-7; D may be TRBD2 (6 bases). Per the germline V gene, CDR1 is MDHEN and CDR2 is SYDVKM. The CDR3 is 14 residues long. V lost 3 bases to trimming and J lost 2 bases, with 11 bases between them. Written as DNA, the CDR3 is TGTGCCAGCAGTTTGGGGGGAAATCCCTACGAGCAGTACTTC. Translating gives CASSLGGNPYEQYF.

Only one count was recorded for this clonotype. This chain uses TRBV11-3 with TRBJ2-1, with 9 bases that match TRBD2. Germline V lookup: CDR1 SGHNT, CDR2 YENEEA. V was pared by 5 bases and J by 5 bases, with 4 bases of the junction left unmatched. The CDR3 has 14 residues. The CDR3 sequence is CASSRTSANNEQFF. The DNA of the CDR3 is TGTGCCAGCAGCCGGACTAGCGCAAACAATGAGCAGTTCTTC.

The chain links TRBV5-1 to TRBJ2-1; TRBD2 aligns across 11 bases. Germline loops: CDR1 SGHRS, CDR2 YFSETQ. The ends lost 1 base at V and 2 bases at J; junction bases unmatched: 5. This CDR3 contains 17 residues. CDR3 protein: CASSLIATSGTYNEQFF. The CDR3 nucleotides are TGCGCCAGCAGCTTGATCGCGACTAGCGGGACCTACAATGAGCAGTTCTTC. Full variable domain (missing parts from reference TRBV5-1 and TRBJ2-1): KAGVTQTPRYLIKTRGQQVTLSCSPISGHRSVSWYQQTPGQGLQFLFEYFSETQRNKGNFPGRFSGRQFSNSRSEMNVSTLELGDSALYLCASSLIATSGTYNEQFFGPGTRLTVL.

The CDR3 spells CASSWTSGIVGELFF. Here the CDR3 DNA reads TGCGCCAGCAGCTGGACTAGCGGGATAGTCGGGGAGCTGTTTTTT. The chain employs TRBV5-1 and TRBJ2-2; TRBD2 agrees at 12 bases. Germline CDR1 is SGHRS and CDR2 is YFSETQ. With V trimmed by 3 bases and J by 7 bases, 4 bases remained unmatched. This CDR3 region has 15 residues. Filled out from reference TRBV5-1 and TRBJ2-2, the complete variable domain reads KAGVTQTPRYLIKTRGQQVTLSCSPISGHRSVSWYQQTPGQGLQFLFEYFSETQRNKGNFPGRFSGRQFSNSRSEMNVSTLELGDSALYLCASSWTSGIVGELFFGEGSRLTVL.

At least ten counts were recorded for this clonotype. This chain uses TRBV7-3 with TRBJ2-3, with D perhaps matching TRBD2 (6 bases). Deletions cut 1 base from V and 3 bases from J, with 14 bases between. Germline-derived CDR1 and CDR2 are SGHTA and FQGTGA. The CDR3 is made up of 16 amino acids. The CDR3 DNA is TGTGCCAGCAGCTTAAGGGCTAGTGGGGGGACAGATACGCAGTATTTT. It encodes CASSLRASGGTDTQYF.

This clonotype was seen only a few times. This rearrangement joins TRBV12-3 or TRBV12-4 to TRBJ2-2, with D possibly matching TRBD1 (6 bases). The CDR3 sequence is 13 residues long. Trimming pared 7 bases from V and 3 bases from J, leaving 9 bases between. CDR3 sequence reads: CASKGQYTGELFF. Written as DNA, the CDR3 is TGTGCCAGCAAGGGACAATACACCGGGGAGCTGTTTTTT.

This clonotype was counted only a few times. J is TRBJ1-2 and V is TRBV6-5; D not certain. Trimming pared 2 bases from V and 4 bases from J, leaving 11 bases between. CDR1 is MNHEY and CDR2 is SVGAGI in the germline V gene. The CDR3 length is 14 residues. The CDR3 nucleotides are TGTGCCAGCAGTTACCCCACAGCATTCTATGGCTACACCTTC. It encodes CASSYPTAFYGYTF.

V usage is TRBV6-1 and J usage is TRBJ2-7; 9 nucleotides align to TRBD2. V dropped 4 bases and J dropped 3; count of bases not matched to a gene: 4. CDR1 and CDR2 from the germline V gene are MNHNS and SASEGT. This CDR3 spans 14 amino acids. The CDR3 region is CASSGTSVVYEQYF. The CDR3 bases are TGTGCCAGCAGTGGGACTAGCGTTGTCTACGAGCAGTACTTC.

This clonotype was counted between two and nine times. The genes are TRBV21-1 and TRBJ2-7; TRBD1 reflects the table's D call only, with no check against the DNA. TRBV21-1 is designated a pseudogene. This CDR3 region has 15 residues. Here the CDR3 reads CASRQGQRGSYEQYF. The CDR3 nucleotides are TGTGCCAGCAGACAGGGACAGAGAGGCTCCTACGAGCAGTACTTC.

J is TRBJ2-3 and V is TRBV12-3 or TRBV12-4, with D perhaps given as TRBD1 or TRBD2 (5 bases each). Trimming took off 5 bases at V and 0 bases at J, with 12 bases between the two ends. The CDR3 has 15 amino acids. CDR3 coding DNA: TGTGCCAGCAGTGCTCGGGGCCCTAGCACAGATACGCAGTATTTT. Translating gives CASSARGPSTDTQYF.

This clonotype occurred a few times. V is TRBV4-1 and J is TRBJ2-5; 8 bases align to TRBD1. This CDR3 is 17 amino acids long. CDR1 is MGHRA, CDR2 YSYEKL, per germline. The V segment lost 1 base and the J segment 4 bases; nucleotides outside the gene matches: 11. CDR3: CASSQVYLGGTGETQYF. The CDR3 bases are TGCGCCAGCAGCCAAGTTTACTTAGGCGGGACAGGAGAGACCCAGTACTTC.

The J gene is TRBJ2-1, the V gene TRBV7-8; 7 bases line up with TRBD2. Germline assignment: CDR1 SGHVS and CDR2 FQNEAQ. The junction had 5 bases not matched to a gene; V was cut back by 5 bases and J by 4 bases. There are 14 residues in the CDR3. The CDR3 is CASSSGVLYNEQFF. CDR3 nucleotides: TGTGCCAGCAGCAGCGGGGTCTTATACAATGAGCAGTTCTTC.

In this sample, this clonotype turned up a few times. The gene calls are TRBV5-1 and TRBJ2-3, with D perhaps matching TRBD2 (6 bases). Germline-derived CDR1 and CDR2 are SGHRS and YFSETQ. The CDR3 is 16 residues long. Trimming left V 0 bases short and J 0 bases short, with 11 bases between. CDR3: CASSLVPGLSTDTQYF. The CDR3 DNA is TGCGCCAGCAGCTTGGTCCCGGGACTTAGCACAGATACGCAGTATTTT.

For the CDR3, the DNA is TGCGCCAGCAGTCAACGGGGACAGGGGGGGAACACCGGGGAGCTGTTTTTT. It specifies CASSQRGQGGNTGELFF. V gene TRBV23-1 combines with J gene TRBJ2-2; TRBD1 matches 11 bases. TRBV23-1 is sorted into the ORF group, with uncertain function. CDR3 length: 17 amino acids. Losses at the gene ends were 2 bases for V and 1 base for J; bases not matched to a gene: 3.

The chain is built from TRBV5-4 and TRBJ2-7; tentative D call: TRBD1 (6 bases). This CDR3 has 13 residues. Deletions cut 4 bases from V and 3 bases from J, with 11 bases between. Germline V lookup: CDR1 SGHNT, CDR2 YYREEE (reference sequence). CDR3 in DNA: TGTGCCAGCAGCAACAGGGCAAGCTACGAGCAGTACTTC. It translates to CASSNRASYEQYF.

This clonotype has only one observation. The chain is built from TRBV6-5 and TRBJ2-5; possibly TRBD2 for D (6 bases). In germline, CDR1 is MNHEY, CDR2 SVGAGI. The CDR3 consists of 15 residues. V shed 1 base and J shed 4 bases, with 13 bases lying between them. The CDR3 nucleotides are TGTGCCAGCAGTTACTTCATGGGAGGAGGAGAGACCCAGTACTTC. This translates into CASSYFMGGGETQYF.